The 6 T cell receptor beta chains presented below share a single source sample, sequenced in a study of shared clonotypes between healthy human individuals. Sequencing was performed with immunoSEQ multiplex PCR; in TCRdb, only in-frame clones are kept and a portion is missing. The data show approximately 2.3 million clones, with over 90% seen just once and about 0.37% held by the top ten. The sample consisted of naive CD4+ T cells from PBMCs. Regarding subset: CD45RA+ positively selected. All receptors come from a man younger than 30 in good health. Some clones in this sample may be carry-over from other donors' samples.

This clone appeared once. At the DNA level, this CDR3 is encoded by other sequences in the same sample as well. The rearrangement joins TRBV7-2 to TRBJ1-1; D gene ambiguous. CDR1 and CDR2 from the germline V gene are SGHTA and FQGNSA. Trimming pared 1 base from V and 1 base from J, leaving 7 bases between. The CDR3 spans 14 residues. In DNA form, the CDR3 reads TGTGCCAGCAGCTTAGTTTCAGGGAACACTGAAGCTTTCTTT. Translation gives CASSLVSGNTEAFF.

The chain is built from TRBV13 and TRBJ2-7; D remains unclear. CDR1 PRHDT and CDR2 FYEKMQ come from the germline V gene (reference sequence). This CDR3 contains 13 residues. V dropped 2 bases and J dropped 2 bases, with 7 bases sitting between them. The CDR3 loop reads CASSLRYTYEQYF. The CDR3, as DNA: TGTGCCAGCAGCTTACGGTACACCTACGAGCAGTACTTC.

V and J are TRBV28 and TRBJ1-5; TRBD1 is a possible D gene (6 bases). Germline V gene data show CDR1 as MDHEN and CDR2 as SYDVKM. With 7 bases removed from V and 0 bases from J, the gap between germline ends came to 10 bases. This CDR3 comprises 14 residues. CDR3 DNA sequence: TGTGCCAGCACCACAGGGTATAGCAATCAGCCCCAGCATTTT. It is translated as CASTTGYSNQPQHF.

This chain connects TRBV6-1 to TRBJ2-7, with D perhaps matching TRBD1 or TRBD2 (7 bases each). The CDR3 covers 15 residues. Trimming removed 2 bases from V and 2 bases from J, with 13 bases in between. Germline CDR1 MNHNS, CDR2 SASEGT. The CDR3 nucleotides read TGTGCCAGCAGTGAAAGGGAGGGGGCCACCTACGAGCAGTACTTC. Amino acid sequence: CASSEREGATYEQYF.

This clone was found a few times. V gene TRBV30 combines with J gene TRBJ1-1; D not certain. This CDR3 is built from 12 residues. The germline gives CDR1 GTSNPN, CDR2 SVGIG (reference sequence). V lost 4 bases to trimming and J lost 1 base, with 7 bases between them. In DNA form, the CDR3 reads TGTGCCTGGACGGGCCAGAACACTGAAGCTTTCTTT. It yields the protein CAWTGQNTEAFF.

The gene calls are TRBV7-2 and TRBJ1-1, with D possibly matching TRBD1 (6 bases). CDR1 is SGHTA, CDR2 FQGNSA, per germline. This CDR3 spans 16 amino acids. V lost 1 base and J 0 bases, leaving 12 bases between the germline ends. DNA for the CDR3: TGTGCCAGCAGCTTAGATGATAACAGGGTGAACACTGAAGCTTTCTTT. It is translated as CASSLDDNRVNTEAFF.